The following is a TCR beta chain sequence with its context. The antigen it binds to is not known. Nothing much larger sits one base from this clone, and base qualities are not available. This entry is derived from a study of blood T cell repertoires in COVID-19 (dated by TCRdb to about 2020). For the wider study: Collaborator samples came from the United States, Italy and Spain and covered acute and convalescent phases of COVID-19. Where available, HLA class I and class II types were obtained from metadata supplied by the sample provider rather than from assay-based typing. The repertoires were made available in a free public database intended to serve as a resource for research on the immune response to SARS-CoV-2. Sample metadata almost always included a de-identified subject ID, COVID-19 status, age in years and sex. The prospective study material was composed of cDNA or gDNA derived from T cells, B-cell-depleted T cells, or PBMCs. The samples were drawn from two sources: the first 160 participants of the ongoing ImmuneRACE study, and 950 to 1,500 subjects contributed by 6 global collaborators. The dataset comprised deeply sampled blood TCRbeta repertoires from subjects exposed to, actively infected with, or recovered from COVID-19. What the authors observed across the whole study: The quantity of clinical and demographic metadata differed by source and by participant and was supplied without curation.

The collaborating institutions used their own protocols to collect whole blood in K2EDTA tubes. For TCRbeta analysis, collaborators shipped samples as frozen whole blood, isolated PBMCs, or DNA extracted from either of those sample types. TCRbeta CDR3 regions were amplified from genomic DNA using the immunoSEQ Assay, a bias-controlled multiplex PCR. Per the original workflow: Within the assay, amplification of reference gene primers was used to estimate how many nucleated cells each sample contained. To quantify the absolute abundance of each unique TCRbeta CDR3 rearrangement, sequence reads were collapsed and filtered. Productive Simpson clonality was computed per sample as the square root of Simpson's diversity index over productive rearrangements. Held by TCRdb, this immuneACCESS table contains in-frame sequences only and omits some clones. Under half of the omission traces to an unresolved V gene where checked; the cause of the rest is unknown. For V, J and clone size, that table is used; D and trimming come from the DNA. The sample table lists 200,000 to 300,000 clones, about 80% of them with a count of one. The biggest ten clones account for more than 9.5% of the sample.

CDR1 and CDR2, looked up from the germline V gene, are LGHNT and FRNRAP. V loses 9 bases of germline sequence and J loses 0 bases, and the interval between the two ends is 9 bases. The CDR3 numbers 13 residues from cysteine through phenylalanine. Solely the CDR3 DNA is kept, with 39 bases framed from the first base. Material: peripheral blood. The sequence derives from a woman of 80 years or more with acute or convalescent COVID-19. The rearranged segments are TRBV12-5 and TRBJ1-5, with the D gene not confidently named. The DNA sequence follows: TGTGCTAGCGGACGGGATAGCAATCAGCCCCAGCATTTT. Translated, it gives CASGRDSNQPQHF.